Below, 18 T cell receptor beta chains from the same sample are listed, as sequenced in a study of cytomegalovirus exposure and HLA in healthy donors. Repertoires were generated with immunoSEQ multiplex PCR, while TCRdb's copy carries only in-frame clones and drops some. The sample consists of 250,000 to 350,000 clones, 75% to 90% of them appearing once. What was sequenced was PBMCs. Receptors originate from a woman aged 18-30 years in good health and CMV-seronegative.

CDR3 nucleotides: TGTGCCACCGGACTATCCTACAATGAGCAGTTCTTC. This gives the protein CATGLSYNEQFF. The chain recombines TRBV28 with TRBJ2-1; a possible D gene is TRBD2 (6 bases). V was trimmed by 10 bases and J by 1 base, leaving 8 bases between them. Germline loops: CDR1 MDHEN, CDR2 SYDVKM. The length of the CDR3 is 12 residues.

The table lists this clone with a count of one. V usage is TRBV2 and J usage is TRBJ2-7, with 7 bases matching TRBD2. The CDR3 loop spans 14 amino acids. The germline CDR1 and CDR2 sequences are SNHLY and FYNNEI. V lost 8 bases and J lost 6; bases outside the gene matches: 13. This CDR3 is CASRHAGVWGEQYF. In DNA form, the CDR3 reads TGTGCCAGCCGTCATGCGGGAGTATGGGGCGAGCAGTACTTC.

This clone was observed a handful of times. The gene calls are TRBV7-3 and TRBJ2-7; D may be TRBD2 (6 bases). Germline lookup yields CDR1 SGHTA and CDR2 FQGTGA. Trimming removed 5 bases from V and 3 bases from J, with 17 bases in between. This CDR3 contains 15 residues. The CDR3 bases are TGTGCCAGCAGCCCAACTCCGGGAGCGATCTACGAGCAGTACTTC. Its protein product is CASSPTPGAIYEQYF.

The chain has TRBV7-9 and TRBJ1-1, with 8 bases lining up with TRBD1. J lost 3 bases, V lost 2 bases, and 5 bases had no gene match. The CDR3 extends over 15 amino acids. CDR1 and CDR2 (germline): SEHNR, FQNEAQ (reference sequence). DNA for the CDR3: TGTGCCAGCAGCTTACAGACAGGGGAGGACACTGAAGCTTTCTTT. Protein: CASSLQTGEDTEAFF.

This clone is a singleton in its sample. The rearrangement uses TRBV2 and TRBJ2-1, with TRBD2 matching 10 bases. J gave up 4 bases and V 7 bases, and 7 bases lay outside the gene matches. CDR3 length: 15 amino acids. Germline CDR1 is SNHLY and CDR2 is FYNNEI. The CDR3 coding sequence is TGTGCCAGCACCCGGACTAGCGGAGATTACAATGAGCAGTTCTTC. It encodes CASTRTSGDYNEQFF.

The chain is built from TRBV29-1 and TRBJ2-7; D not resolved. CDR3 size: 15 residues. The germline gives CDR1 SQVTM, CDR2 ANQGSEA. Trimming stripped 2 bases from V and 0 bases from J, with 14 bases between. Here the CDR3 reads CSVEFPTLFSYEQYF. CDR3 nucleotides: TGCAGCGTTGAATTTCCGACATTATTCTCCTACGAGCAGTACTTC.

V is TRBV2 and J is TRBJ2-6; 9 bases match TRBD1. The CDR3 runs 17 residues. Germline lookup yields CDR1 SNHLY and CDR2 FYNNEI. V dropped 6 bases and J dropped 1; count of bases not matched to a gene: 7. CDR3 sequence (DNA): TGTGCCAGCAGGGAGGGACAGGGATCATCTGGGGCCAACGTCCTGACTTTC. Its translation: CASREGQGSSGANVLTF.

The chain joins TRBV6-5 to TRBJ2-7; D is perhaps TRBD2 (6 bases). The CDR3 consists of 13 residues. Trimming shortened V by 8 bases and J by 3 bases, and 14 bases separated the two germline ends. Germline V CDR1 and CDR2: MNHEY, SVGAGI. This chain's CDR3 is CASGTTSVYEQYF. The CDR3 coding sequence is TGTGCCAGCGGGACGACTAGTGTCTACGAGCAGTACTTC.

This chain joins TRBV28 and TRBJ2-7, with a weak D call TRBD2 (5 bases). Germline CDR1 MDHEN, CDR2 SYDVKM. The CDR3 covers 14 residues. With 5 bases removed from V and 2 bases from J, the gap between germline ends came to 13 bases. The CDR3 DNA follows: TGTGCCAGCAGTCGGGCGGGTGCGACCTACGAGCAGTACTTC. Protein product: CASSRAGATYEQYF.

V usage is TRBV19 and J usage is TRBJ2-7; 8 nucleotides align to TRBD1. The CDR3 is made up of 14 amino acids. V was clipped by 5 bases and J by 1 base; unmatched bases: 4. Germline loops: CDR1 LNHDA, CDR2 SQIVND (reference sequence). The CDR3 is CASSAQGASYEQYF. The CDR3 coding sequence is TGTGCCAGTAGTGCCCAGGGGGCGTCCTACGAGCAGTACTTC. Full variable domain (rest looked up from reference TRBV19 and TRBJ2-7): DGGITQSPKYLFRKEGQNVTLSCEQNLNHDAMYWYRQDPGQGLRLIYYSQIVNDFQKGDIAEGYSVSREKKESFPLTVTSAQKNPTAFYLCASSAQGASYEQYFGPGTRLTVT.

This chain uses TRBV28 with TRBJ2-5; 8 bases line up with TRBD1. Germline loops: CDR1 MDHEN, CDR2 SYDVKM. V shed 5 bases, J shed 1 base, and the junction held 6 bases outside the gene matches. The CDR3 extends over 15 amino acids. This CDR3 is CASSAPRGPQETQYF. The CDR3 nucleotides read TGTGCCAGCAGTGCCCCCAGGGGGCCCCAAGAGACCCAGTACTTC.

This clone appeared a few times. The gene calls are TRBV11-2 and TRBJ2-6, with TRBD1 matching 7 bases. The V gene end was trimmed by 4 bases and the J gene end by 4 bases; junction bases not matched to a gene: 4. CDR1 is SGHAT and CDR2 is FQNNGV in the germline V gene. The CDR3 covers 15 residues. The DNA of the CDR3 is TGTGCCAGCAGCTCACAGGGGTCCGGGGCCAACGTCCTGACTTTC. It specifies CASSSQGSGANVLTF.

The V call is TRBV27, the J call TRBJ2-2; the D gene is possibly TRBD1 (6 bases). Germline CDR1 and CDR2: MNHEY and SMNVEV (reference sequence). The CDR3 has 16 amino acids. Between the trimmed V and J ends, which lost 3 bases and 1 base, there was a span of 12 bases. The CDR3, as DNA: TGTGCCAGCAGTTTTTCAGCAGGGGAGAACACCGGGGAGCTGTTTTTT. It yields the protein CASSFSAGENTGELFF.

The V call is TRBV14, the J call TRBJ2-1, with D tentatively TRBD1 (6 bases). Trimming left V 4 bases short and J 6 bases short, with 16 bases between. Germline lookup yields CDR1 SGHDN and CDR2 FVKESK. The CDR3 is 15 amino acids. The DNA of the CDR3 is TGTGCCAGCAGCCGACAGGAGCTCAGGGGCAATGAGCAGTTCTTC. Amino acids: CASSRQELRGNEQFF.

The V and J genes are TRBV4-3 and TRBJ2-7, with 11 bases fitting TRBD2. The V gene end was trimmed by 1 base and the J gene end by 4 bases; junction bases not matched to a gene: 3. CDR3 length: 15 residues. The V gene's germline CDR1 is LGHNA and CDR2 YSLEER. The CDR3 sequence is CASSQATSGEYEQYF. Written as DNA, the CDR3 is TGCGCCAGCAGCCAAGCGACTAGCGGGGAATACGAGCAGTACTTC.

V and J are TRBV9 and TRBJ1-2; 8 nucleotides match TRBD1. The CDR3 covers 15 residues. V lost 3 bases to trimming and J lost 4 bases; unmatched junction nucleotides: 8. Germline CDR1 is SGDLS and CDR2 is YYNGEE. The CDR3, as DNA: TGTGCCAGCAGCGCGGACAGGGAGAATCGCTATGGCTACACCTTC. Encoded protein: CASSADRENRYGYTF.

The rearrangement links TRBV27 to TRBJ1-5; a weak D match, TRBD1 (6 bases). The V end lost 6 bases, the J end lost 6 bases, and 12 bases lay between the germline ends. Looked up from germline, CDR1 is MNHEY and CDR2 is SMNVEV (reference sequence). This CDR3 has 13 residues. Here the CDR3 reads CASRPPRGQPQHF. Written as DNA, the CDR3 is TGTGCCAGCAGGCCCCCCAGGGGTCAGCCCCAGCATTTT.

This clone was observed at least ten times. The chain employs TRBV7-2 and TRBJ1-5; a weak D match, TRBD1 (5 bases). Trimming cost V 5 bases and J 5 bases, with 16 bases left between them. Per germline, CDR1 SGHTA and CDR2 FQGNSA. The CDR3 has 15 amino acids. The CDR3 DNA reads as TGTGCCAGCAGCCTCGTTGGGGGGGTGGATCAGCCCCAGCATTTT. Its translation: CASSLVGGVDQPQHF.